The source of this T cell receptor beta chain is a study of blood T cells in healthy people across ages. General study results and limits: The recorded TCR beta diversity per million T cells decreased in a roughly linear manner with age.

Then a second PCR, running about 6 to 12 cycles, was carried out with a sample-barcoded 5' primer and a J-beta primer mix. TCRdb independently ran MiXCR on the 5' RACE reads; one entry per CDR3 protein. The table includes around 1,800,000 distinct CDR3 sequences, approximately 40% detected once. There are a few counts of this clonotype. Its target is unknown. CDR1 is SGDLS and CDR2 is YYNGEE in the germline V gene. The CDR3 totals 20 residues. The V gene lost 1 base and the J gene lost 0 bases, with 23 bases spanning the gap. Each donor gave approximately 9.1 milliliters of peripheral blood. Sequenced: blood. This sequence originates from a human donor in good health. The rearrangement links TRBV9 to TRBJ1-5, with D unclear. CDR3 coding DNA: TGTGCCAGCAGCGTAAGGTGGAGGGTAAGCAAGAAGGATAGCAATCAGCCCCAGCATTTT. Protein product: CASSVRWRVSKKDSNQPQHF.